This is a list of T cell receptor beta chains from one sample in a study of neurological immune-mediated disorders. Via MiXCR, TCRdb re-called the 5' RACE reads, giving one row per CDR3 protein. The profile shows roughly 60,000 distinct CDR3 sequences, roughly 3.5% of them singletons. The sequencing sample was made of PBMCs. The receptors derive from a woman in her 30s with multiple sclerosis. Each CDR3 is given with its conserved first and last residue. A D gene is named only where the DNA matches it firmly. A row's size may be missing; if present it is once, few, many or a size class.

>TRBJ1-6|TRBV6-2/TRBV6-3|few|-
TGTGCCAGCAAGATAGAGCTGAGGAATTCACCCCTCAACTTT
CASKIELRNSPLNF
>TRBJ1-2|TRBV20-1|many|-
TGCAGTGCTACCAAGGGACAAGACGCTGGCTACACCTTC
CSATKGQDAGYTF
>TRBJ1-2|TRBV11-2|many|-
TGTGCCAGCAGCTTAGATCGGGGGGACGGCTACACCTTC
CASSLDRGDGYTF
>TRBJ2-1|TRBV11-2|-|-
TGTGCCAGCAGACCTTTGGTGGGGAGGTACAATGAGCAGTTCTTC
CASRPLVGRYNEQFF
>TRBJ2-1|TRBV7-3|many|TRBD2
TGTGCCAGCAGCTTATCTAGCGGGACGTACAATGAGCAGTTCTTC
CASSLSSGTYNEQFF
>TRBJ2-1|TRBV5-1|many|TRBD1
TGCGCCAGCAGCTTGGCCTTGGGCGCTTCCAAGGGGGCCCTCTACAATGAGCAGTTCTTC
CASSLALGASKGALYNEQFF
>TRBJ2-5|TRBV5-6|many|-
TGTGCCAGCAGCTGGAGGACCGCCCTGGAGACCCAGTACTTC
CASSWRTALETQYF
>TRBJ2-7|TRBV20-1|-|-
TGCAGTGCTAGAGACGGCTATTCCTACGAGCAGTACTTC
CSARDGYSYEQYF
>TRBJ2-5|TRBV6-6|many|TRBD2
TGTGCCAGCAGTTACGCCTCCGGGACTAGCGTAGAGACCCAGTACTTC
CASSYASGTSVETQYF
>TRBJ1-1|TRBV12-3/TRBV12-4|many|-
TGTGCCAGCAGCCCATCCGTCATGAACACTGAAGCTTTCTTT
CASSPSVMNTEAFF
>TRBJ2-2|TRBV5-1|many|TRBD1
TGCGCCAGCAGCTCACAGGGGCCCGGGGAGCTGTTTTTT
CASSSQGPGELFF
>TRBJ2-3|TRBV20-1|-|-
TGCAGTGCTAGGACCCACTCAGATACGCAGTATTTT
CSARTHSDTQYF
>TRBJ2-7|TRBV3-1|many|TRBD2
TGTGCCAGCAGCCCGCTTCGCCTAGCGGGGACAAACGAGCAGTACTTC
CASSPLRLAGTNEQYF
>TRBJ1-5|TRBV12-3/TRBV12-4|many|-
TGTGCCAGCAGTTTACGGGGGCAGGGCAATCAGCCCCAGCATTTT
CASSLRGQGNQPQHF
>TRBJ1-5|TRBV4-2|few|-
TGTGCCAGCAGCCAAGGGGACAATAGCAATCAGCCCCAGCATTTT
CASSQGDNSNQPQHF
>TRBJ2-7|TRBV28|many|TRBD1
TGTGCCAGCAGTTTACGGGACAGGGTACTGTACGAGCAGTACTTC
CASSLRDRVLYEQYF
>TRBJ2-7|TRBV7-9|many|TRBD1
TGTGCCAGCAGGCCTAGTACAGGGGCGGCAAACGAGCAGTACTTC
CASRPSTGAANEQYF
>TRBJ1-2|TRBV28|many|TRBD1
TGTGCCAGCAGTTGGAGACAGGGGGCCTATGGCTACACCTTC
CASSWRQGAYGYTF
>TRBJ1-1|TRBV12-3/TRBV12-4|many|-
TGTGCCAGCAGTTTAACAGGGCGCGAAGCTTTCTTT
CASSLTGREAFF
>TRBJ2-3|TRBV4-1|many|TRBD2
TGCGCCAGCAGCCCCACCCGGGGGAGTCGACTAGCGCCTAGCACAGATACGCAGTATTTT
CASSPTRGSRLAPSTDTQYF
>TRBJ1-1|TRBV5-1|-|TRBD1
TGCGCCAGCAGCTGGGGGACAGGGAAAGGCACTGAAGCTTTCTTT
CASSWGTGKGTEAFF
>TRBJ2-1|TRBV5-1|many|-
TGCGCCAGCAGGGAGGGAAATGCGCGCCAGGGGGATGAGCAGTTCTTC
CASREGNARQGDEQFF
>TRBJ2-7|TRBV6-5|many|-
TGTGCCAGCAGCACCACAGGGTTCGAGCAGTACTTC
CASSTTGFEQYF
>TRBJ2-5|TRBV20-1|-|TRBD1
TGCAGTGCTAGCAGTGACAGGGGCGAGACCCAGTACTTC
CSASSDRGETQYF
>TRBJ1-2|TRBV6-5|few|-
TGTGCCAGCAGGCCGGGGGTTCTCTTAAACTATGGCTACACCTTC
CASRPGVLLNYGYTF
>TRBJ2-2|TRBV5-6|-|-
TGTGCCAGCAGCTTGGCCGGGCGGGAAACCGGGGAGCTGTTTTTT
CASSLAGRETGELFF
>TRBJ1-6|TRBV20-1|-|-
TGCAGTGCTAGTCAAGGGCAGCTAAATTCACCCCTCCACTTT
CSASQGQLNSPLHF
>TRBJ2-3|TRBV7-9|many|TRBD2
TGTGCCAGCAGCTTAGCCGGACTAGTAGATACGCAGTATTTT
CASSLAGLVDTQYF
>TRBJ1-5|TRBV15|many|-
TGTGCCACCGGGTTGGCAGGATCTCAGCCCCAGAATTTT
CATGLAGSQPQNF
>TRBJ2-7|TRBV5-1|many|-
TGCGCCAGCAGCCCGGGACTCATGGTCTACGAGCAGTACTTC
CASSPGLMVYEQYF
>TRBJ2-6|TRBV5-6|many|-
TGTGCCAGCAGCCTCCCGACCACTGGGGCCAACGTCCTGACTTTC
CASSLPTTGANVLTF
>TRBJ1-6|TRBV12-3/TRBV12-4|many|-
TGTGCCAGCAGTGACCCGGTTTATTCACCCCTCCACTTT
CASSDPVYSPLHF
>TRBJ1-2|TRBV20-1|many|-
TGCAGTGCCATTAAGATTGGATATGGCTACACCTTC
CSAIKIGYGYTF
>TRBJ1-1|TRBV4-1|many|-
TGCGCCAGCAGCCCTAGGAAGGAAAAGGACACTGAAGCTTTCTTT
CASSPRKEKDTEAFF
>TRBJ1-3|TRBV11-3|many|-
TGTGCCAGTGAACGGGACATATCTGGAAACACCATATATTTT
CASERDISGNTIYF
>TRBJ1-5|TRBV28|many|TRBD1
TGTGCCAGCAGCCCCAGGGGACAGGGTTACCAGCCCCAGCATTTT
CASSPRGQGYQPQHF
>TRBJ2-7|TRBV4-2|many|-
TGTGCCAGCAGCCAAGACAGGGGCCTCTACGAGCAGTACTTC
CASSQDRGLYEQYF
>TRBJ2-7|TRBV5-1|many|TRBD2
TGCGCCAGCAGGGGCGGGAGGGCCTCCTACGAGCAGTACTTC
CASRGGRASYEQYF
>TRBJ1-1|TRBV13|many|-
TGTGCCAGCAGCCAACGGGGCTGGGGGGAGACTGAAGCTTTCTTT
CASSQRGWGETEAFF
>TRBJ2-3|TRBV20-1|many|TRBD2
TGCAGTGCTAGAGATCAGCGGGAGGGGCAAGATACGCAGTATTTT
CSARDQREGQDTQYF
>TRBJ2-3|TRBV5-1|many|TRBD1
TGCGCCAGCAGCCTCGGACAGGGGGCTTATACGCAGTATTTT
CASSLGQGAYTQYF
>TRBJ1-5|TRBV2|-|TRBD1
TGTGCCAGCAGTGATGCAGGGGGAGGTTCGGGGCAGCCCCAGAATTTT
CASSDAGGGSGQPQNF
>TRBJ2-7|TRBV5-1|many|-
TGCGCCAGCAGCTTGAAGGGTGCCTCCGAATCCTACGAGCAGTACTTC
CASSLKGASESYEQYF
>TRBJ2-2|TRBV5-1|few|-
TGCGCCAGCAGCTTTACCGTGGAGGGGGAGCTGTTTTTT
CASSFTVEGELFF
>TRBJ2-1|TRBV12-3/TRBV12-4|many|TRBD2
TGTGCCAGCAGAAGTAGCGGGGGGTCCCACAATGAGCAGTTCTTC
CASRSSGGSHNEQFF
>TRBJ2-7|TRBV5-1|many|TRBD2
TGCGCCAGCAGCTTGGCGGGGGGGTCGTCCCTCGGGTACTTC
CASSLAGGSSLGYF
>TRBJ2-7|TRBV5-1|medium-sized|-
TGCGCCAGCCGAAAGCAGGGTGTCTACGAGCAGTACTTC
CASRKQGVYEQYF
>TRBJ2-2|TRBV12-3/TRBV12-4|many|TRBD1
TGTGCCAGCAGTTTTCGTGTAGGGACAGCGAACACCGGGGAGCTGTTTTTT
CASSFRVGTANTGELFF
>TRBJ1-6|TRBV20-1|many|-
TGCAGCGTGTCGTTGGTCGGGCAGGGAGGTTCACCCCTCAACTTT
CSVSLVGQGGSPLNF
>TRBJ2-5|TRBV5-1|many|-
TGCGCCAGCAGCTTGGTTGTCGGACAAGAGACCCAGTACTTC
CASSLVVGQETQYF
>TRBJ2-2|TRBV18|-|-
TGTGCCAGCTCACCGAAAGAGGAGCTGTTTTTT
CASSPKEELFF
>TRBJ2-5|TRBV12-2|-|-
TGTGCAAGTCGCCCGTGTGGCGGAAGTGGAGAGACCCAGTACTTC
CASRPCGGSGETQYF
>TRBJ2-2|TRBV20-1|many|TRBD2
TGCAGTGCTCGTCCCGGGACTAGCGGGAGTTTTGGCGGGGAGCTGTTTTTT
CSARPGTSGSFGGELFF
>TRBJ1-1|TRBV9|many|TRBD1
TGTGCCAGCAGCGTGCGACAGGGGTCCTCGGAAGCTTTCTTT
CASSVRQGSSEAFF
>TRBJ1-2|TRBV20-1|-|-
TGCAGTGCCACTCCGGGACCGTCGTATGGCTACACCTTC
CSATPGPSYGYTF
>TRBJ2-5|TRBV10-3|many|-
TGTGCCATCAGTGAGCCGAAACGGGAGACCCAGTACTTC
CAISEPKRETQYF
>TRBJ2-7|TRBV7-9|many|-
TGTGCCAGCAGCTTAGGGACTTTGCGCTACGAGCAGTACTTC
CASSLGTLRYEQYF
>TRBJ1-1|TRBV7-2|many|-
TGTGCCAGCAGCTTAACGGTTCATGAAGCTTTCTTT
CASSLTVHEAFF
>TRBJ1-1|TRBV12-3/TRBV12-4|many|-
TGTGCCAGCAGTTTATTGGGTCCGGCTGAAGCTTTCTTT
CASSLLGPAEAFF
>TRBJ2-5|TRBV7-2|many|-
TGTGCCAGCAGCCTATATTTAGGGACCCAGTACTTC
CASSLYLGTQYF